This is a list of T cell receptor beta chains from one sample in a study of cytomegalovirus exposure and HLA in healthy donors. Assay: immunoSEQ multiplex PCR; the TCRdb copy retains only in-frame clones and omits some. The table records about 130,000 clones, over 65% of them present only once. What was sequenced was PBMCs. All receptors derive from a man in his forties or fifties in good health and CMV-seropositive. CDR3s include the opening cysteine and the closing phenylalanine or tryptophan. Each record gives: J gene, clone size, V gene, D gene, CDR3 DNA, CDR3 protein. The D gene is left open where the match is weak. Rows give clone size only sometimes, using once, few, many, or a class for an expanded clone.

J gene: TRBJ1-1
clone size: -
V gene: TRBV29-1
D gene: -
CDR3 DNA: TGCAGCGTTCCTAAGCGGGGCACTGAAGCTTTCTTT
CDR3 protein: CSVPKRGTEAFF

J gene: TRBJ1-1
clone size: once
V gene: TRBV28
D gene: TRBD1
CDR3 DNA: TGTGCCAGCAGTGGCAGACAGGGGGCGCAAATTGAAGCTTTCTTT
CDR3 protein: CASSGRQGAQIEAFF

J gene: TRBJ2-1
clone size: -
V gene: TRBV29-1
D gene: TRBD2
CDR3 DNA: TGCAGCGCTGGGACTAGCGGGAGATCCTACAATGAGCAGTTCTTC
CDR3 protein: CSAGTSGRSYNEQFF

J gene: TRBJ2-1
clone size: once
V gene: TRBV6-5
D gene: TRBD1
CDR3 DNA: TGTGCCAGCAGTTACGGGGACAGAAATGACAATGAGCAGTTCTTC
CDR3 protein: CASSYGDRNDNEQFF

J gene: TRBJ2-7
clone size: -
V gene: TRBV4-1
D gene: TRBD1
CDR3 DNA: TGCGCCAGCAGCCTCACAGGGGGTTACGAGCAGTACTTC
CDR3 protein: CASSLTGGYEQYF

J gene: TRBJ1-5
clone size: few
V gene: TRBV7-7
D gene: -
CDR3 DNA: TGTGCTAGCAGCTCATCCAGGGGTCAGCCCCAGCATTTT
CDR3 protein: CASSSSRGQPQHF

J gene: TRBJ2-1
clone size: -
V gene: TRBV9
D gene: TRBD1
CDR3 DNA: TGTGCCAGCAGCGTGGGACAGGGTTCTGGAAATGAGCAGTTCTTC
CDR3 protein: CASSVGQGSGNEQFF

J gene: TRBJ2-7
clone size: -
V gene: TRBV4-3
D gene: TRBD1
CDR3 DNA: TGCGCCAGCAGCCAATATTGGACAGGAAGATACGAGCAGTACTTC
CDR3 protein: CASSQYWTGRYEQYF

J gene: TRBJ2-2
clone size: -
V gene: TRBV5-1
D gene: TRBD1
CDR3 DNA: TGCGCCAGCAGCGAGGGGGCAGGAAACACCGGGGAGCTGTTTTTT
CDR3 protein: CASSEGAGNTGELFF

J gene: TRBJ2-1
clone size: -
V gene: TRBV4-1
D gene: -
CDR3 DNA: TGCGCCAGCAGCCAAGACCCCTGGGAGGAGCAGTTCTTC
CDR3 protein: CASSQDPWEEQFF

J gene: TRBJ1-2
clone size: -
V gene: TRBV7-2
D gene: -
CDR3 DNA: TGTGCCAGCAGCTCGGGTCTGTATGGCTACACCTTC
CDR3 protein: CASSSGLYGYTF

J gene: TRBJ2-2
clone size: -
V gene: TRBV6-5
D gene: -
CDR3 DNA: TGTGCCAGCAGTTACCCGGGGACCGGGGAGCTGTTTTTT
CDR3 protein: CASSYPGTGELFF

J gene: TRBJ2-7
clone size: -
V gene: TRBV4-1
D gene: -
CDR3 DNA: TGCGCCAGCAGCCAAGCGCAGTACTACGAGCAGTACTTC
CDR3 protein: CASSQAQYYEQYF

J gene: TRBJ2-3
clone size: -
V gene: TRBV11-2
D gene: TRBD2
CDR3 DNA: TGTGCCAGCAGCTTGGGACTAGCGGGGACCACAGATACGCAGTATTTT
CDR3 protein: CASSLGLAGTTDTQYF

J gene: TRBJ2-2
clone size: -
V gene: TRBV6-5
D gene: TRBD2
CDR3 DNA: TGTGCCAGCGGTCGGGGGGGTGACGCCGGGGAGCTGTTTTTT
CDR3 protein: CASGRGGDAGELFF

J gene: TRBJ2-1
clone size: -
V gene: TRBV11-1
D gene: TRBD2
CDR3 DNA: TGTGCCAGCAACGGAGCGGGAGGGTACAATGAGCAGTTCTTC
CDR3 protein: CASNGAGGYNEQFF

J gene: TRBJ2-1
clone size: few
V gene: TRBV5-1
D gene: TRBD2
CDR3 DNA: TGCGCCAGCAGCTCCTACAGAGCGGGGGACAATGAGCAGTTCTTC
CDR3 protein: CASSSYRAGDNEQFF

J gene: TRBJ1-1
clone size: -
V gene: TRBV19
D gene: -
CDR3 DNA: TGTGCCAGTAGTATAACCCCGGAGTTGAACACTGAAGCTTTCTTT
CDR3 protein: CASSITPELNTEAFF

J gene: TRBJ2-1
clone size: -
V gene: TRBV6-5
D gene: TRBD1
CDR3 DNA: TGTGCCAGCAGTTATTGGACAGGGTACAATGAGCAGTTCTTC
CDR3 protein: CASSYWTGYNEQFF

J gene: TRBJ2-1
clone size: -
V gene: TRBV6-4
D gene: TRBD1
CDR3 DNA: TGTGCCAGCAGGCCGGGACAGGGCATCTCTGAGCAGTTCTTC
CDR3 protein: CASRPGQGISEQFF

J gene: TRBJ1-1
clone size: -
V gene: TRBV6-6
D gene: -
CDR3 DNA: TGTGCCAGCAGTACCAGTACCGAAGCTTTCTTT
CDR3 protein: CASSTSTEAFF

J gene: TRBJ1-5
clone size: -
V gene: TRBV28
D gene: -
CDR3 DNA: TGTGCCGGTCAGGGGAACAATCAGCCCCAGCATTTT
CDR3 protein: CAGQGNNQPQHF

J gene: TRBJ2-3
clone size: few
V gene: TRBV9
D gene: -
CDR3 DNA: TGTGCCAGCAGCGGCCGGGACAAGTACACAGATACGCAGTATTTT
CDR3 protein: CASSGRDKYTDTQYF

J gene: TRBJ2-7
clone size: -
V gene: TRBV7-2
D gene: -
CDR3 DNA: TGTGCCAGCAGCTCCCGACACAACTACGAGCAGTACTTC
CDR3 protein: CASSSRHNYEQYF

J gene: TRBJ1-2
clone size: -
V gene: TRBV4-2
D gene: TRBD1
CDR3 DNA: TGTGCCAGCAGCCAAGATCTACAGGACAGGGGAATCGGTGGCTACACCTTC
CDR3 protein: CASSQDLQDRGIGGYTF